The 30 T cell receptor beta chains listed next were all sequenced from one sample in a study of cytomegalovirus exposure and HLA in healthy donors. The study ran its PCR with 60 Vbeta and 13 Jbeta primers. Measured with immunoSEQ multiplex PCR; TCRdb has only the in-frame clones, and not every one. This sample has about 98,000 clones; roughly 80% occur once, and the top ten carry 15% to 20%. The specimen was PBMCs. The receptor set was obtained from a man between 60 and 75 years old in good health and CMV-seropositive.

J is TRBJ2-5 and V is TRBV19; 11 nucleotides agree with TRBD2. Germline V CDR1 and CDR2: LNHDA, SQIVND (reference sequence). The CDR3 is made up of 15 amino acids. V lost 5 bases to trimming and J lost 2 bases; unmatched junction nucleotides: 4. The CDR3 loop is CASSYLAGGQETQYF. The DNA for the CDR3 is TGTGCCAGTAGTTATCTAGCGGGGGGTCAAGAGACCCAGTACTTC.

V gene TRBV19 combines with J gene TRBJ2-2, with 10 bases that match TRBD1. The CDR3 runs to 16 residues. CDR1 is LNHDA, CDR2 SQIVND, per germline (reference sequence). With 8 bases clipped from V and 5 bases from J, the junction kept 11 bases outside the gene matches. The CDR3 nucleotides are TGTGCCAGTTATAACCGGGACAGGGGCTATACCGGGGAGCTGTTTTTT. Translation: CASYNRDRGYTGELFF.

This chain uses TRBV15 with TRBJ1-6; 7 positions match TRBD1. V was clipped by 5 bases and J by 4 bases; unmatched bases: 5. Germline V gene lookup returns CDR1 LNHNV and CDR2 YYDKDF (reference sequence). The CDR3 loop spans 15 amino acids. The CDR3 region has the DNA TGTGCCACCAGCCGTCGGGACAGTTATAATTCACCCCTCCACTTT. As protein: CATSRRDSYNSPLHF.

J is TRBJ2-5 and V is TRBV5-1; maybe TRBD1 (5 bases). V was pared by 1 base and J by 5 bases, with 18 bases between. The CDR3 runs 16 residues. Germline lookup yields CDR1 SGHRS and CDR2 YFSETQ. CDR3 loop: CASSLPRQGLRETQYF. The CDR3 DNA is TGCGCCAGCAGCTTGCCTAGGCAGGGTCTGCGGGAGACCCAGTACTTC.

V gene TRBV5-4 combines with J gene TRBJ2-7, with D possibly being TRBD1 (5 bases). The CDR3 length is 15 residues. CDR1 and CDR2 (germline): SGHNT, YYREEE (reference sequence). V lost 3 bases and J lost 2, with 15 bases in between. The CDR3 coding sequence is TGTGCCAGCAGCTCCCCTTCAGGGTCGGCCTACGAGCAGTACTTC. It is translated as CASSSPSGSAYEQYF.

The V gene is TRBV25-1, the J gene TRBJ2-2, with 9 bases matching TRBD1. V lost 4 bases and J lost 6; bases outside the gene matches: 9. Looked up from germline, CDR1 is MGHDK and CDR2 is SYGVNS. The CDR3 loop spans 16 amino acids. CDR3 in DNA: TGTGCCAGCAGTGGCCGAACGACAGGGGGATCCGGGGAGCTGTTTTTT. Encoded protein: CASSGRTTGGSGELFF.

CDR3 DNA sequence: TGTGCCAGCAGGTGGGGGGACACTGAAGCTTTCTTT. Translating gives CASRWGDTEAFF. The chain uses TRBV2 and TRBJ1-1, with a weak D call TRBD1 (5 bases). There are 12 residues in the CDR3. Germline CDR1 SNHLY, CDR2 FYNNEI. Trimming removed 6 bases from V and 3 bases from J, with 8 bases in between.

The rearrangement uses TRBV18 and TRBJ2-5, with 10 bases fitting TRBD1. The DNA end is a closer match to TRBJ2-7, so the J assignment may be wrong. The CDR3 loop spans 14 amino acids. CDR1 KGHSH and CDR2 LQKENI come from the germline V gene. Here the CDR3 DNA reads TGTGCCAGCTCGACAGGGGGCCAGGGCTACGAGCAGTACTTC. The encoded protein is CASSTGGQGYEQYF.

The chain is built from TRBV14 and TRBJ1-6, with a weak D call TRBD1 (5 bases). The germline V and J ends were trimmed by 0 bases and 11 bases, with 11 bases remaining between them. The CDR3 is made up of 14 amino acids. Germline loops: CDR1 SGHDN, CDR2 FVKESK. CDR3 residues: CASSQDQGYTPLHF. The CDR3 DNA sequence: TGTGCCAGCAGCCAAGACCAGGGTTATACACCCCTCCACTTT.

This clone was recorded a few times. This rearrangement joins TRBV10-3 to TRBJ2-2; D not certain. Germline V gene lookup returns CDR1 ENHRY and CDR2 SYGVKD. Deletions cut 3 bases from V and 8 bases from J, with 4 bases between. This CDR3 spans 11 amino acids. Here the CDR3 reads CAISEAGELFF. The CDR3 DNA sequence: TGTGCCATCAGTGAAGCGGGGGAGCTGTTTTTT.

Points on this clone: Compared with germline, one end of the junction differs, possibly owing to a read error. V is TRBV7-9 and J is TRBJ1-2; a weak D match, TRBD1 (5 bases). This CDR3 is built from 12 residues. The V gene's germline CDR1 is SEHNR and CDR2 FQNEAQ (reference sequence). The CDR3 DNA reads as TGTTCCAGCAGCTTAGAGGGGTATGGCTACACCTTC. Its translation is CSSSLEGYGYTF. Combining the CDR3 with reference TRBV7-9 and TRBJ1-2 gives the whole variable domain DTGVSQNPRHKITKRGQNVTFRCDPISEHNRLYWYRQTLGQGPEFLTYFQNEAQLEKSRLLSDRFSAERPKGSFSTLEIQRTEQGDSAMYLCSSSLEGYGYTFGSGTRLTVV.

The gene calls are TRBV7-2 and TRBJ2-7; D gene uncertain. CDR3 length equals 15 residues. Between the trimmed V and J ends, which lost 5 bases and 6 bases, there was a span of 20 bases. CDR1 and CDR2 from the germline V gene are SGHTA and FQGNSA. The CDR3 nucleotides are TGTGCCAGCAGCCCAGACCCCTTTCGGGTTTCCGAGCAGTACTTC. This encodes CASSPDPFRVSEQYF.

The chain combines TRBV18 with TRBJ2-7; a weak D match, TRBD1 (6 bases). The CDR3 is 15 residues long. V gave up 3 bases and J gave up 6 bases, with 18 bases separating them. Looked up from germline, CDR1 is KGHSH and CDR2 is LQKENI. The CDR3 nucleotides read TGTGCCAGCTCACCCAACACAGGGATTGGAGGCGAGCAGTACTTC. Protein product: CASSPNTGIGGEQYF. Full variable domain (remainder filled in from reference TRBV18 and TRBJ2-7): NAGVMQNPRHLVRRRGQEARLRCSPMKGHSHVYWYRQLPEEGLKFMVYLQKENIIDESGMPKERFSAEFPKEGPSILRIQQVVRGDSAAYFCASSPNTGIGGEQYFGPGTRLTVT.

This chain joins TRBV4-1 and TRBJ2-2; no reliable D call. The germline V and J ends were trimmed by 4 bases and 6 bases, with 21 bases remaining between them. The V gene's germline CDR1 is MGHRA and CDR2 YSYEKL. The CDR3 totals 17 residues. Here the CDR3 DNA reads TGCGCCAGCAGCCCAAAGGATTCCTGGGCTGGTTCCGGGGAGCTGTTTTTT. Translation gives CASSPKDSWAGSGELFF.

This clone was found a few times. This chain uses TRBV10-2 with TRBJ1-4; D unresolved. The CDR3 is made up of 12 amino acids. V was trimmed by 4 bases and J by 6 bases, leaving 6 bases between them. Germline V gene sequence: CDR1 WSHSY, CDR2 SAAADI. DNA for the CDR3: TGCGCCAGCAGTGCCGAGGATGAAAAACTGTTTTTT. Encoded protein: CASSAEDEKLFF.

The chain is built from TRBV7-8 and TRBJ2-7; D possibly corresponds to TRBD2 (6 bases). Germline V gene sequence: CDR1 SGHVS, CDR2 FQNEAQ. Trimming left V 2 bases short and J 3 bases short, with 14 bases between. The CDR3 is made up of 15 amino acids. In DNA, the CDR3 is TGTGCCAGCAGCTTAACCGGAGGGGCGAACTACGAGCAGTACTTC. It codes for CASSLTGGANYEQYF.

This clone was detected a few times. This rearrangement joins TRBV30 to TRBJ1-2; 8 bases match TRBD1. Germline V lookup: CDR1 GTSNPN, CDR2 SVGIG (reference sequence). The ends lost 8 bases at V and 5 bases at J; junction bases unmatched: 10. This CDR3 region has 13 residues. The CDR3 sequence is CAHTRGQGYGYTF. CDR3 nucleotides: TGTGCCCATACCCGAGGACAGGGATATGGCTACACCTTC.

This chain joins TRBV9 and TRBJ2-4; 8 bases map to TRBD2. The V segment lost 4 bases and the J segment 6 bases; nucleotides outside the gene matches: 9. This CDR3 region has 15 residues. Germline V CDR1 and CDR2: SGDLS, YYNGEE. The CDR3 DNA reads as TGTGCCAGCAGCTTTTCGGGGGGGCAAGGAAACATTCAGTACTTC. This encodes CASSFSGGQGNIQYF.

This clone was observed a single time. The chain has TRBV7-3 and TRBJ1-2; 10 bases match TRBD1. In germline, CDR1 is SGHTA, CDR2 FQGTGA. This CDR3 contains 15 residues. Losses at the gene ends were 4 bases for V and 8 bases for J; bases not matched to a gene: 10. In DNA, the CDR3 is TGTGCCAGCAGCTCACGAGGACAGGGGGAGGGAGGCTACACCTTC. As protein: CASSSRGQGEGGYTF.

The V call is TRBV5-4, the J call TRBJ2-1; D possibly corresponds to TRBD1 (6 bases). CDR1 and CDR2 from the germline V gene are SGHNT and YYREEE (reference sequence). CDR3 length: 16 residues. Between the trimmed V and J ends, which lost 2 bases and 1 base, there was a span of 13 bases. The DNA for the CDR3 is TGTGCCAGCAGCTTTTTGGGAAGGGGGTCCTACAATGAGCAGTTCTTC. Translation: CASSFLGRGSYNEQFF.

This clone was counted between two and nine times. The chain has TRBV6-5 and TRBJ2-7; no reliable D call. Germline CDR1 is MNHEY and CDR2 is SVGAGI. With 4 bases removed from V and 5 bases from J, the gap between germline ends came to 15 bases. The CDR3 has 14 residues. CDR3: CASSSESGWDEQYF. The CDR3 bases are TGTGCCAGCAGTTCAGAATCCGGGTGGGACGAGCAGTACTTC.

The chain carries TRBV11-2 and TRBJ2-1, with 7 bases lining up with TRBD2. This CDR3 comprises 15 residues. Losses at the gene ends were 0 bases for V and 8 bases for J; bases not matched to a gene: 7. CDR1 is SGHAT, CDR2 FQNNGV, per germline. The CDR3 reads CASSLDRTRGDEQFF. The CDR3 DNA follows: TGTGCCAGCAGCTTAGACCGGACTAGAGGCGATGAGCAGTTCTTC.

This chain joins TRBV14 and TRBJ1-4; D not certain. The CDR3 is 14 amino acids. V gave up 4 bases and J gave up 8 bases, with 14 bases separating them. Germline CDR1 reads SGHDN; CDR2 reads FVKESK. The CDR3 loop reads CASSLSPPREKLFF. The CDR3 bases are TGTGCCAGCAGCCTGTCCCCTCCTAGGGAAAAACTGTTTTTT. Together with reference TRBV14 and TRBJ1-4, the CDR3 gives the full variable domain: EAGVTQFPSHSVIEKGQTVTLRCDPISGHDNLYWYRRVMGKEIKFLLHFVKESKQDESGMPNNRFLAERTGGTYSTLKVQPAELEDSGVYFCASSLSPPREKLFFGSGTQLSVL.

This chain links TRBV7-9 with TRBJ2-7; D possibly corresponds to TRBD2 (6 bases). Germline-derived CDR1 and CDR2 are SEHNR and FQNEAQ (reference sequence). V was trimmed by 2 bases and J by 6 bases, leaving 17 bases between them. The CDR3 length is 15 residues. The CDR3 DNA reads as TGTGCCAGCAGCTTAACCTTGGAGACTAGGGTCGAGCAGTACTTC. Translated: CASSLTLETRVEQYF.

This clone showed up just once. This chain uses TRBV28 with TRBJ1-2, with D perhaps matching TRBD1 (5 bases). Between the trimmed V and J ends, which lost 2 bases and 2 bases, there was a span of 12 bases. This CDR3 region has 15 residues. Germline V gene sequence: CDR1 MDHEN, CDR2 SYDVKM. In DNA, the CDR3 is TGTGCCAGCAGTTTAATCTCCGGGGGAAACTATGGCTACACCTTC. Residues: CASSLISGGNYGYTF.

This clone was recorded a few times. The J gene is TRBJ2-7, the V gene TRBV4-1; 8 bases are shared with TRBD1. Germline V gene lookup returns CDR1 MGHRA and CDR2 YSYEKL. V shed 4 bases, J shed 2 bases, and the junction held 4 bases outside the gene matches. There are 14 residues in the CDR3. The CDR3 spells CASSLRQGTYEQYF. CDR3 bases: TGCGCCAGCAGCCTACGACAGGGGACCTACGAGCAGTACTTC.

The chain is built from TRBV7-9 and TRBJ2-5; tentative D call: TRBD1 (6 bases). The V end was cut by 5 bases, the J end by 1 base, with 11 bases between. Germline V gene data show CDR1 as SEHNR and CDR2 as FQNEAQ (reference sequence). The CDR3 extends over 14 amino acids. The CDR3 sequence is CASSPQGFQETQYF. The CDR3 DNA is TGTGCCAGCAGCCCACAGGGTTTCCAAGAGACCCAGTACTTC.

This rearrangement joins TRBV28 to TRBJ2-3, with a possible D match to TRBD2 (5 bases). Trimming stripped 6 bases from V and 0 bases from J, with 13 bases between. Germline V gives CDR1 MDHEN, CDR2 SYDVKM. The CDR3 contains 15 residues. CDR3: CASRYGRTSTDTQYF. The CDR3 DNA reads as TGTGCCAGCAGATATGGACGGACTAGCACAGATACGCAGTATTTT.

The chain employs TRBV29-1 and TRBJ2-7; possible D gene TRBD2, 7 bases. CDR1 SQVTM and CDR2 ANQGSEA come from the germline V gene. Trimming removed 3 bases at V and 4 bases at J, with 10 bases between. The CDR3 extends over 12 amino acids. The CDR3 sequence is CSVERGPYEQYF. CDR3 bases: TGCAGCGTTGAGCGGGGGCCTTACGAGCAGTACTTC.

V gene TRBV6-5 combines with J gene TRBJ2-7; D ambiguous. V gave up 2 bases and J gave up 3 bases, with 8 bases separating them. The CDR3 covers 13 residues. The germline V gene has CDR1 MNHEY and CDR2 SVGAGI. The CDR3 DNA sequence: TGTGCCAGCAGTTACGGGTCGGGCTACGAGCAGTACTTC. It codes for CASSYGSGYEQYF.